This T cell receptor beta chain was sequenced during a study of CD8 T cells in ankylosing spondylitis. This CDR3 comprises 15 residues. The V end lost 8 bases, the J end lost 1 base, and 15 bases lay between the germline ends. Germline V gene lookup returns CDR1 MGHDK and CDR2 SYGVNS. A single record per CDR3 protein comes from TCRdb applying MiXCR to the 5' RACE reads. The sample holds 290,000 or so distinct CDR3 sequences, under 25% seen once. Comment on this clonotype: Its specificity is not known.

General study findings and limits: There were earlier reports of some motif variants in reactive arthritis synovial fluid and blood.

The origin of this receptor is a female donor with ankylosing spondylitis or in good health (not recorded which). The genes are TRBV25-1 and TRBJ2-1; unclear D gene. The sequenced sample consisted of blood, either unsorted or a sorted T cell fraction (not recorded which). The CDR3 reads CASGPSRGSYNEQFF. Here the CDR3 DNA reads TGTGCCAGCGGCCCCTCTCGCGGATCCTACAATGAGCAGTTCTTC.